This TCR beta chain was captured in a study of cytomegalovirus exposure and HLA in healthy donors. Germline assignment: CDR1 LNHNV and CDR2 YYDKDF (reference sequence). This CDR3 spans 20 amino acids. V was shortened by 0 bases and J by 0 bases, with 24 bases between the two germline ends. The study ran its PCR with 60 Vbeta and 13 Jbeta primers. The assay was immunoSEQ multiplex PCR, and TCRdb's table has in-frame clones only and misses some. Of roughly 160,000 clones in the sample, around 88% were seen once. This TCR came from a woman aged 25 to 39 in good health and CMV-seronegative. Sample: PBMCs. The rearrangement joins TRBV15 to TRBJ2-7, with D possibly matching TRBD2 (6 bases). DNA for the CDR3: TGTGCCACCAGCAGAGATGGGGGGAAGTCGACAGCGGGCGGCTCCTACGAGCAGTACTTC. It translates to CATSRDGGKSTAGGSYEQYF.